Listed here are 2 T cell receptor beta chains from one sample, sequenced in a study of CD8 T cells in Susac syndrome (dated by TCRdb to about 2019). Libraries came from the immunoSEQ multiplex PCR assay. RNA was extracted with the RNeasy kit and about 0.5 to 1 ug was reverse transcribed using random hexamers. TCRdb reworked the public reads: Q25 trimming with fastp, MiXCR clone assembly, productive beta chains retained. Each entry is one CDR3 protein sequence, shown with its most common DNA and genes. The sample table shows approximately 160,000 distinct CDR3 sequences, and 90% to 95% are seen once. The ten largest clonotypes hold more than 0.07% of the sample. Input material: CD4+ T cells from PBMCs. The source is a human donor in good health.

This clonotype was observed a single time. This chain joins TRBV3-1 and TRBJ2-7; no clear D gene. The CDR3 runs 15 residues. The germline V gene has CDR1 LGHDT and CDR2 YNNKEL (reference sequence). V dropped 0 bases and J dropped 6 bases, with 15 bases sitting between them. CDR3 in DNA: TGTGCCAGCAGCCAAGAAGGCAGGTGGTGGAGCGAGCAGTACTTC. Its translation is CASSQEGRWWSEQYF.

This CDR3 reads CASSSGTGGYGYTF. The CDR3 bases are TGTGCCAGCAGTTCGGGGACGGGAGGATATGGCTACACCTTC. This chain joins TRBV28 and TRBJ1-2; D may be TRBD1 (5 bases). The germline gives CDR1 MDHEN, CDR2 SYDVKM. Deletions cut 4 bases from V and 5 bases from J, with 14 bases between. CDR3 length: 14 residues.